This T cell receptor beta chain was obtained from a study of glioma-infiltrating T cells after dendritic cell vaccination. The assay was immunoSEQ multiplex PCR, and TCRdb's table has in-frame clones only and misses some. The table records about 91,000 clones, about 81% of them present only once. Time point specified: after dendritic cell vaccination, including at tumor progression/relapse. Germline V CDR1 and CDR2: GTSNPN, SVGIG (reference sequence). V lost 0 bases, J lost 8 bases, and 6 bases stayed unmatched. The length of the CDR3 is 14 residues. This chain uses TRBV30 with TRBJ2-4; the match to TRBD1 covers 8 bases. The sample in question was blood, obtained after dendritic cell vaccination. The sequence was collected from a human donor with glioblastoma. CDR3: CAWSVYQGADIQYF. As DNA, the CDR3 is TGTGCCTGGAGTGTATACCAGGGGGCTGACATTCAGTACTTC.